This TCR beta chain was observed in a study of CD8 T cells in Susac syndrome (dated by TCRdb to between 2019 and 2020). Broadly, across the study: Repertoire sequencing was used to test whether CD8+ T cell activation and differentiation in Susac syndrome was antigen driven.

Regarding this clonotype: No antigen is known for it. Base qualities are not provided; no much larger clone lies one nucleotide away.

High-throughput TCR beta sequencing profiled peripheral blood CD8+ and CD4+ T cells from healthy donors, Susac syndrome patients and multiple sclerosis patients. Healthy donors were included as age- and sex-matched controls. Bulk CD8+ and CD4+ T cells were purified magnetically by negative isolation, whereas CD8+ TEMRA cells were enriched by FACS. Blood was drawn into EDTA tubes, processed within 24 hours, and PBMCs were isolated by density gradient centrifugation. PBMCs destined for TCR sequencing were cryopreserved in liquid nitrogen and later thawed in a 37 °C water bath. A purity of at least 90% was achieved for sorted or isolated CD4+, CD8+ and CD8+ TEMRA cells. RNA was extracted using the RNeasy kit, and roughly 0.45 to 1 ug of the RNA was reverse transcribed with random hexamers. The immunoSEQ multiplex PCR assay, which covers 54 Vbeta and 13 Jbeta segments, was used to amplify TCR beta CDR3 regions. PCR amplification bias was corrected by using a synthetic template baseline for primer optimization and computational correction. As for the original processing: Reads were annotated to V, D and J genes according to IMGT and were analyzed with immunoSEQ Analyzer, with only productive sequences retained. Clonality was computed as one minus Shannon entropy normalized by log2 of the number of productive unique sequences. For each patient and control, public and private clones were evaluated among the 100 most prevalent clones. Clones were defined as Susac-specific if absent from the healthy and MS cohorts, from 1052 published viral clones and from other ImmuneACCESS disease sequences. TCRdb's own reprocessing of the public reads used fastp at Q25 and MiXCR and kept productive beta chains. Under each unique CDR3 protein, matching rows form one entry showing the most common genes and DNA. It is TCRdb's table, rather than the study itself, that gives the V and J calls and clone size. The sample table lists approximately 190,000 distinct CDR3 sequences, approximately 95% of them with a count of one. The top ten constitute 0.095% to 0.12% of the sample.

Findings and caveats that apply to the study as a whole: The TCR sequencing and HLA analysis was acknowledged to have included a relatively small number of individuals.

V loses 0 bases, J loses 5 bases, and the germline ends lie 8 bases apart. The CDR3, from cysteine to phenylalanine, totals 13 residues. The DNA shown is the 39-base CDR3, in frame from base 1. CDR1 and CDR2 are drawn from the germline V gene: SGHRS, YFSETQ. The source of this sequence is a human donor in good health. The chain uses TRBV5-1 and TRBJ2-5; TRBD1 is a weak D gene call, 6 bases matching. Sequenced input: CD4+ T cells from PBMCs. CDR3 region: CASSLDRAETQYF. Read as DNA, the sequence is TGCGCCAGCAGCTTGGACAGGGCTGAGACCCAGTACTTC.